These 14 T cell receptor beta chains were sequenced from one sample in a study of technical replicates of blood from four donors (dated by TCRdb to 2015 to 2018). Receptor amplification or capture employed the immunoSEQ multiplex PCR assay. TCRdb re-hosts the immuneACCESS table, in-frame sequences only. Its copies lack some clones; in the studies checked, an unresolved V gene accounts for under half of them, and the cause for the rest is not known. This sample is represented by 75,000 to 100,000 clones; about 95% of them were singletons. The biggest ten clones account for 0.38% of the sample. Specimen: T cells isolated from PBMCs. The receptors originated from a human donor in good health.

This sequence joins TRBV6-6 and TRBJ1-2; 8 bases are a match to TRBD1. The V gene end was trimmed by 6 bases and the J gene end by 8 bases; junction bases not matched to a gene: 8. CDR3 length equals 13 residues. Per the germline V gene, CDR1 is MNHNY and CDR2 is SVGAGI (reference sequence). CDR3 DNA sequence: TGTGCCAGCAGCCAAGGACAGGGTAACGGCTACACCTTC. Translating gives CASSQGQGNGYTF.

V is TRBV19 and J is TRBJ1-2; TRBD1 aligns across 7 bases. The CDR3 loop spans 15 amino acids. With 5 bases clipped from V and 4 bases from J, the junction kept 10 bases outside the gene matches. Per germline, CDR1 LNHDA and CDR2 SQIVND (reference sequence). CDR3 sequence (DNA): TGTGCCAGTAGTCCAGACCTCAGGACAGGCTATGGCTACACCTTC. Translating gives CASSPDLRTGYGYTF. The complete variable domain, with remaining parts taken from reference TRBV19 and TRBJ1-2, reads DGGITQSPKYLFRKEGQNVTLSCEQNLNHDAMYWYRQDPGQGLRLIYYSQIVNDFQKGDIAEGYSVSREKKESFPLTVTSAQKNPTAFYLCASSPDLRTGYGYTFGSGTRLTVV.

The rearrangement links TRBV10-3 to TRBJ2-1; 14 nucleotides align to TRBD2. The CDR3 has 17 residues. V shed 4 bases, J shed 3 bases, and the junction held 5 bases outside the gene matches. Germline V CDR1 and CDR2: ENHRY, SYGVKD. CDR3 amino acids: CAISGLAGGEGYNEQFF. Here the CDR3 DNA reads TGTGCCATCAGTGGACTAGCGGGAGGGGAAGGCTACAATGAGCAGTTCTTC.

The chain is built from TRBV7-8 and TRBJ2-2; a weak D match, TRBD2 (5 bases). Between the trimmed V and J ends, which lost 2 bases and 2 bases, there was a span of 9 bases. This CDR3 is built from 15 residues. Germline V gene data show CDR1 as SGHVS and CDR2 as FQNEAQ. The DNA for the CDR3 is TGTGCCAGCAGCTTAAAGCGGATAAACACCGGGGAGCTGTTTTTT. This sequence encodes CASSLKRINTGELFF.

This clone was found a few times. This chain connects TRBV7-3 to TRBJ2-1; D possibly corresponds to TRBD2 (5 bases). V lost 4 bases and J 6 bases, leaving 10 bases between the germline ends. Germline V gene data show CDR1 as SGHTA and CDR2 as FQGTGA. The CDR3 has 13 residues. Here the CDR3 reads CASSSGYGNEQFF. In nucleotides, the CDR3 is TGTGCCAGCAGCTCGGGATACGGCAATGAGCAGTTCTTC.

The chain couples TRBV7-6 to TRBJ1-2; 9 bases align to TRBD1. Germline loops: CDR1 SGHVS, CDR2 FNYEAQ. The CDR3 consists of 15 residues. V shed 2 bases and J 6 bases; nucleotides not matched to a gene: 7. CDR3 sequence (DNA): TGTGCCAGCAGCTTAATAGGCGGGACAGGGCATGGCTACACCTTC. Translated: CASSLIGGTGHGYTF.

V gene TRBV18 combines with J gene TRBJ2-3; 7 nucleotides agree with TRBD2. This CDR3 spans 16 amino acids. In germline, CDR1 is KGHSH, CDR2 LQKENI. V was clipped by 3 bases and J by 1 base; unmatched bases: 7. The CDR3 coding sequence is TGTGCCAGCTCACCGGAAGCGGGAATGGGCACAGATACGCAGTATTTT. This codes for CASSPEAGMGTDTQYF.

The chain couples TRBV6-5 to TRBJ1-5; 9 bases fit TRBD1. After removal of 7 bases from V and 7 bases from J, the junction contained 8 bases not matched to a gene. This CDR3 is built from 14 residues. Per germline, CDR1 MNHEY and CDR2 SVGAGI. The CDR3 sequence: CASTPTGGHQPQHF. CDR3 in DNA: TGTGCCAGCACTCCGACAGGGGGACACCAGCCCCAGCATTTT.

This CDR3 reads CASSYSGVTGELFF. As DNA, the CDR3 is TGTGCCAGCAGTTACTCAGGGGTCACCGGGGAGCTGTTTTTT. The rearrangement uses TRBV6-5 and TRBJ2-2; weak D call: TRBD1 (5 bases). This CDR3 comprises 14 residues. Trimming removed 0 bases at V and 4 bases at J, with 6 bases between. CDR1 and CDR2 (germline): MNHEY, SVGAGI.

The J gene is TRBJ2-5, the V gene TRBV4-1, with 12 bases that match TRBD1. This CDR3 has 16 residues. V lost 1 base to trimming and J lost 4 bases; unmatched junction nucleotides: 4. Germline V gene sequence: CDR1 MGHRA, CDR2 YSYEKL. The CDR3 DNA is TGCGCCAGCAGCCAAGTGGGACAGGGGGCGTTAGAGACCCAGTACTTC. It encodes CASSQVGQGALETQYF.

This rearrangement joins TRBV30 to TRBJ1-5; D may be TRBD1 (6 bases). Germline loops: CDR1 GTSNPN, CDR2 SVGIG (reference sequence). V lost 1 base, J lost 3 bases, and 10 bases lay in between. This CDR3 spans 14 amino acids. DNA for the CDR3: TGTGCCTGGAGTGAACAGGGCCTCAATCAGCCCCAGCATTTT. This codes for CAWSEQGLNQPQHF.

The chain is built from TRBV4-1 and TRBJ1-1; D ambiguous. Germline CDR1 reads MGHRA; CDR2 reads YSYEKL. The V end was cut by 4 bases, the J end by 0 bases, with 9 bases between. The CDR3 runs 14 residues. The CDR3 sequence: CASSPRRMNTEAFF. CDR3 in DNA: TGCGCCAGCAGCCCCCGGCGGATGAACACTGAAGCTTTCTTT.

This clone has only one observation. The chain uses TRBV7-9 and TRBJ1-4; 10 bases fit TRBD1. With 5 bases clipped from V and 8 bases from J, the junction kept 8 bases outside the gene matches. This CDR3 has 15 residues. CDR1 is SEHNR and CDR2 is FQNEAQ in the germline V gene (reference sequence). The CDR3 DNA reads TGTGCCAGCAGCGGTTGGGGACAGGGGAACGAAAAACTGTTTTTT. This gives the protein CASSGWGQGNEKLFF.

V gene TRBV9 combines with J gene TRBJ2-1; TRBD2 might be the D (5 bases). The CDR3 extends over 16 amino acids. Trimming cost V 3 bases and J 7 bases, with 20 bases left between them. Germline CDR1 SGDLS, CDR2 YYNGEE. The CDR3, as DNA: TGTGCCAGCAGCGGCCGGGATCATTCCAAAGGGAATGAGCAGTTCTTC. Protein product: CASSGRDHSKGNEQFF.